These 23 T cell receptor beta chains share one sample of origin, sequenced in a study of Ad26.COV2.S vaccination and SARS-CoV-2 variants. This sample's treatment: around 19 received Ad26.COV2.S at low or high dose, single or two shots; roughly five received placebo; per-sample allocation not given. Sample collection was performed on day 63 after the first vaccine or placebo injection. Repertoires were generated with immunoSEQ multiplex PCR, while TCRdb's copy carries only in-frame clones and drops some. The table shows roughly 350,000 clones, with about 86% occurring only once. The sample consisted of peripheral blood, taken in a trial of Ad26.COV2.S vaccine versus placebo. The receptors come from a person between 18 and 65 years old who received the Ad26.COV2.S COVID-19 vaccine or a placebo.

This rearrangement joins TRBV6-5 to TRBJ1-3; unclear D gene. Germline V CDR1 and CDR2: MNHEY, SVGAGI. The CDR3 is made up of 15 amino acids. Deletions cut 6 bases from V and 0 bases from J, with 12 bases between. CDR3 in DNA: TGTGCCAGCAGGCCCTCGGGAGTCTCTGGAAACACCATATATTTT. Translated, it gives CASRPSGVSGNTIYF.

The genes are TRBV6-7 and TRBJ2-2; D may be TRBD2 (5 bases). TRBV6-7 is an open reading frame, and its role is uncertain. V dropped 5 bases and J dropped 6 bases, with 16 bases sitting between them. This CDR3 spans 15 amino acids. CDR3 sequence: CASSNGLIRPGELFF. In DNA, the CDR3 is TGTGCCAGCAGTAACGGACTCATTCGCCCCGGGGAGCTGTTTTTT.

This clone was recorded many times. This chain connects TRBV6-1 to TRBJ2-4, with D possibly TRBD1 on 6 matching bases. Germline CDR1 is MNHNS and CDR2 is SASEGT. The V end lost 2 bases, the J end lost 0 bases, and 17 bases lay between the germline ends. The CDR3 has 18 residues. The CDR3 DNA sequence: TGTGCCAGCAGTGAACGGTCGGGCAGGGGAATAGCCAAAAACATTCAGTACTTC. Protein product: CASSERSGRGIAKNIQYF.

The chain is built from TRBV7-8 and TRBJ1-6; tentative D call: TRBD1 (6 bases). Germline-derived CDR1 and CDR2 are SGHVS and FQNEAQ. V was cut by 5 bases and J by 9 bases, with 14 bases left in between. There are 14 residues in the CDR3. Written as DNA, the CDR3 is TGTGCCAGCAGCCCCCGGGGGGCGGGTTCACCCCTCCACTTT. It specifies CASSPRGAGSPLHF. The variable domain in full, completed from reference TRBV7-8 and TRBJ1-6, reads GAGVSQSPRYKVAKRGQDVALRCDPISGHVSLFWYQQALGQGPEFLTYFQNEAQLDKSGLPSDRFFAERPEGSVSTLKIQRTQQEDSAVYLCASSPRGAGSPLHFGNGTRLTVT.

The V gene is TRBV4-1, the J gene TRBJ2-3, with D possibly matching TRBD1 (7 bases). Per the germline V gene, CDR1 is MGHRA and CDR2 is YSYEKL. CDR3 size: 18 residues. Trimming took 4 bases from V and 4 from J, leaving 24 bases between them. The CDR3 here is CASSRGIPTGVSADTQYF. The DNA for the CDR3 is TGCGCCAGCAGCCGCGGGATCCCAACAGGGGTATCCGCAGATACGCAGTATTTT.

V gene TRBV11-2 combines with J gene TRBJ1-2; tentative D call: TRBD1 (5 bases). From germline, CDR1 is SGHAT and CDR2 FQNNGV. The CDR3 extends over 15 amino acids. V was trimmed by 3 bases and J by 5 bases, leaving 16 bases between them. The CDR3 DNA reads TGTGCCAGCAGCTTTCCGGGACGGGAAACTTATGGCTACACCTTC. Translated, it gives CASSFPGRETYGYTF.

This clone was counted once. V and J are TRBV5-1 and TRBJ2-1, with D possibly called TRBD1 or TRBD2 (5 bases each). CDR3 size: 15 residues. Germline V lookup: CDR1 SGHRS, CDR2 YFSETQ. V lost 0 bases and J 9 bases, leaving 16 bases between the germline ends. CDR3 nucleotides: TGCGCCAGCAGCTTGGGGGGGAGCCGCGTTGCTGAGCAGTTCTTC. It codes for CASSLGGSRVAEQFF.

This clone has only a few counts. The J gene is TRBJ2-3, the V gene TRBV6-5; perhaps D is TRBD1 or TRBD2 (5 bases each). V was shortened by 4 bases and J by 4 bases, with 9 bases between the two germline ends. Germline values: CDR1 MNHEY, CDR2 SVGAGI. CDR3 length equals 13 residues. The CDR3 DNA reads TGTGCCAGCAGTTCCCAGGGACCAGATACGCAGTATTTT. This translates into CASSSQGPDTQYF.

V and J are TRBV28 and TRBJ1-1; D remains ambiguous. V shed 3 bases and J shed 5 bases, with 13 bases lying between them. Germline-derived CDR1 and CDR2 are MDHEN and SYDVKM. The CDR3 extends over 14 amino acids. CDR3 sequence reads: CASSFWGRRTEAFF. The CDR3 DNA reads as TGTGCCAGCAGTTTCTGGGGAAGGAGAACTGAAGCTTTCTTT.

This chain links TRBV2 with TRBJ2-5, with 10 bases that match TRBD1. The CDR3 length is 16 residues. The V segment lost 3 bases and the J segment 5 bases; nucleotides outside the gene matches: 9. Germline CDR1 is SNHLY and CDR2 is FYNNEI. The CDR3 loop is CASSELRQGAAETQYF. DNA of the CDR3: TGTGCCAGCAGTGAGCTCCGACAGGGGGCAGCTGAGACCCAGTACTTC.

The chain uses TRBV30 and TRBJ1-4; TRBD1 matches at 7 bases. CDR3 length equals 14 residues. Germline CDR1 and CDR2: GTSNPN and SVGIG (reference sequence). V was clipped by 6 bases and J by 7 bases; unmatched bases: 11. For the CDR3, the DNA is TGTGCCTGCCGCGGGACAGTAACCCCTGAAAAACTGTTTTTT. Residues: CACRGTVTPEKLFF.

V is TRBV6-2 or TRBV6-3 and J is TRBJ2-7; 7 bases fit TRBD1. In germline, CDR1 is MNHEY, CDR2 SVGEGT. This CDR3 contains 14 residues. The ends lost 0 bases at V and 6 bases at J; junction bases unmatched: 5. Here the CDR3 reads CASSYSAGGSEQYF. The CDR3 DNA follows: TGTGCCAGCAGTTACTCGGCAGGGGGAAGCGAGCAGTACTTC.

On this clone itself: Sequence at one end of the junction differs from germline and may be a read error. This chain uses TRBV29-1 with TRBJ1-2; 7 bases match TRBD1. There are 15 residues in the CDR3. Germline values: CDR1 SQVTM, CDR2 ANQGSEA. The CDR3 sequence is CSVKETGTVGYGYTF. The CDR3 coding sequence is TGCAGCGTTAAAGAAACCGGGACAGTCGGCTATGGCTACACCTTC.

The chain is built from TRBV5-4 and TRBJ2-2, with D maybe TRBD2 (8 bases). Germline CDR1 reads SGHNT; CDR2 reads YYREEE (reference sequence). V gave up 9 bases and J gave up 7 bases, with 25 bases separating them. This CDR3 has 16 amino acids. For the CDR3, the DNA is TGTGCCAACGAACAGGGGAAGCGGGGGAGGGGCGGGGAGCTGTTTTTT. This codes for CANEQGKRGRGGELFF.

The chain joins TRBV5-4 to TRBJ2-5, with 7 bases identical to TRBD1. With 0 bases clipped from V and 4 bases from J, the junction kept 3 bases outside the gene matches. The germline gives CDR1 SGHNT, CDR2 YYREEE (reference sequence). The CDR3 is 14 residues long. CDR3 amino acids: CASSLEGGGETQYF. The CDR3 DNA reads as TGTGCCAGCAGCTTGGAAGGGGGCGGAGAGACCCAGTACTTC. The variable domain in full, with the rest retrieved from reference TRBV5-4 and TRBJ2-5, is ETGVTQSPTHLIKTRGQQVTLRCSSQSGHNTVSWYQQALGQGPQFIFQYYREEENGRGNFPPRFSGLQFPNYSSELNVNALELDDSALYLCASSLEGGGETQYFGPGTRLLVL.

This rearrangement joins TRBV6-5 to TRBJ1-5, with D maybe TRBD1 (6 bases). CDR3 length: 15 amino acids. V lost 4 bases and J lost 2, with 12 bases in between. In germline, CDR1 is MNHEY, CDR2 SVGAGI. The CDR3 DNA reads as TGTGCCAGCAGTTTGGTACAGGGAGGCAATCAGCCCCAGCATTTT. Protein product: CASSLVQGGNQPQHF.

This clone was detected only once. This sequence joins TRBV9 and TRBJ2-7; TRBD1 aligns across 8 bases. The CDR3 loop spans 12 amino acids. V was pared by 2 bases and J by 6 bases, with 1 base of the junction left unmatched. Germline V lookup: CDR1 SGDLS, CDR2 YYNGEE. The DNA for the CDR3 is TGTGCCAGCAGCGTTGACAGGGGCGAGCAGTACTTC. It translates to CASSVDRGEQYF.

This rearrangement joins TRBV6-4 to TRBJ2-1; the match to TRBD2 covers 10 bases. There are 15 residues in the CDR3. From germline, CDR1 is MRHNA and CDR2 SNTAGT. The V and J ends lost 4 bases and 5 bases, in that order; junction bases with no gene match: 5. Here the CDR3 reads CASSVWTSGNNEQFF. CDR3 coding DNA: TGTGCCAGCAGTGTATGGACTAGCGGAAACAATGAGCAGTTCTTC.

Of note for this clone: The same CDR3 is also encoded by other DNA sequences in this sample. J is TRBJ2-5 and V is TRBV5-1; D is uncertain. The V gene lost 4 bases and the J gene lost 0 bases, with 4 bases spanning the gap. This CDR3 has 12 residues. The germline V gene has CDR1 SGHRS and CDR2 YFSETQ. The CDR3: CASSPYQETQYF. The CDR3 region has the DNA TGCGCCAGCAGCCCGTACCAAGAGACCCAGTACTTC.

The chain employs TRBV28 and TRBJ2-7; D is undetermined. Deletions cut 6 bases from V and 5 bases from J, with 5 bases between. The CDR3 length is 10 residues. Looked up from germline, CDR1 is MDHEN and CDR2 is SYDVKM. The CDR3, as DNA: TGTGCCAGCAGAAAAGACGAGCAGTACTTC. This translates into CASRKDEQYF.

The chain uses TRBV28 and TRBJ2-5, with a tentative D call TRBD1 (5 bases). Germline assignment: CDR1 MDHEN and CDR2 SYDVKM. This CDR3 contains 16 residues. The V end lost 5 bases, the J end lost 1 base, and 17 bases lay between the germline ends. Here the CDR3 reads CASSPVLQDLQETQYF. The CDR3 coding sequence is TGTGCCAGCAGTCCCGTACTACAGGACCTCCAAGAGACCCAGTACTTC. The full variable domain, rest sourced from reference TRBV28 and TRBJ2-5, is DVKVTQSSRYLVKRTGEKVFLECVQDMDHENMFWYRQDPGLGLRLIYFSYDVKMKEKGDIPEGYSVSREKKERFSLILESASTNQTSMYLCASSPVLQDLQETQYFGPGTRLLVL.

This chain uses TRBV10-1 with TRBJ1-5; D not certain. Germline V gene sequence: CDR1 WNHNN, CDR2 SYGVQD (reference sequence). Trimming pared 2 bases from V and 7 bases from J, leaving 12 bases between. The CDR3 consists of 14 residues. The CDR3 spells CASSETTYGQPQHF. The CDR3 DNA sequence: TGCGCCAGCAGTGAGACAACTTACGGGCAGCCCCAGCATTTT.

This clone was seen just once. The sample contains more than one DNA sequence encoding this CDR3. This chain connects TRBV3-1 (or the pseudogene TRBV3-2) to TRBJ1-2; D not resolved. The germline CDR1 and CDR2 sequences are LGHDT and YNNKEL (reference sequence). V was shortened by 1 base and J by 5 bases, with 8 bases between the two germline ends. The CDR3 is 13 amino acids. CDR3 in DNA: TGTGCCAGCAGCCAAGGTACGGTTTATGGCTACACCTTC. Translated, it gives CASSQGTVYGYTF.